The 27 T cell receptor beta chains given below trace back to one sample, sequenced in a study of blood T cells in healthy people across ages. It was with a sample-barcoded 5' primer and a J-beta primer mix that a second PCR of roughly 6 to 12 cycles was run. One entry per CDR3 protein, called by TCRdb with MiXCR from the 5' RACE reads. The sample shows 1,800,000 or so distinct CDR3 sequences, about two fifths of them seen only once. The sequenced sample consisted of blood. The receptor source for this set is a human donor in good health.

The V gene is TRBV13, the J gene TRBJ1-5, with D unclear. This CDR3 region has 14 residues. Trimming removed 2 bases from V and 3 bases from J, with 8 bases in between. Germline V gene data show CDR1 as PRHDT and CDR2 as FYEKMQ (reference sequence). CDR3 nucleotide sequence: TGTGCCAGCAGCTTACAACCTACCAATCAGCCCCAGCATTTT. Amino acid sequence: CASSLQPTNQPQHF.

V usage is TRBV5-5 and J usage is TRBJ1-5; D gene ambiguous. The CDR3 contains 15 residues. The V gene lost 2 bases and the J gene lost 0 bases, with 9 bases spanning the gap. Germline V gene data show CDR1 as SGHKS and CDR2 as YYEKEE (reference sequence). The CDR3 here is CASSLVPGSNQPQHF. Written as DNA, the CDR3 is TGTGCCAGCAGCTTAGTCCCAGGTAGCAATCAGCCCCAGCATTTT.

This clonotype was found a few times. The rearrangement uses TRBV20-1 and TRBJ2-1; 11 bases are shared with TRBD1. Germline lookup yields CDR1 DFQATT and CDR2 SNEGSKA (reference sequence). The CDR3 has 18 amino acids. Losses at the gene ends were 5 bases for V and 4 bases for J; bases not matched to a gene: 16. The CDR3 nucleotides read TGCAGTGCTCCTCATGGACAGGGGGCATCGTGGGAATACAATGAGCAGTTCTTC. This codes for CSAPHGQGASWEYNEQFF.

The J gene is TRBJ1-4, the V gene TRBV20-1, with D possibly matching TRBD1 (5 bases). Germline V CDR1 and CDR2: DFQATT, SNEGSKA (reference sequence). The CDR3 contains 14 residues. V was shortened by 4 bases and J by 6 bases, with 15 bases between the two germline ends. The DNA of the CDR3 is TGCAGTGCTATGGGGACGGTGGGCGATGAAAAACTGTTTTTT. Translating it yields CSAMGTVGDEKLFF.

This clonotype was observed a handful of times. This rearrangement joins TRBV7-2 to TRBJ1-2, with a tentative D call TRBD1 (5 bases). The length of the CDR3 is 15 residues. CDR1 and CDR2 from the germline V gene are SGHTA and FQGNSA. V was cut by 5 bases and J by 7 bases, with 20 bases left in between. CDR3 in DNA: TGTGCCAGCAGCGCGCAGGGTTCGGGTCTCAGTGGCTACACCTTC. This sequence encodes CASSAQGSGLSGYTF.

In its sample, this clonotype was seen a few times. This rearrangement joins TRBV6-1 to TRBJ2-1; 10 bases are shared with TRBD2. The CDR3 extends over 15 amino acids. V shed 3 bases, J shed 10 bases, and the junction held 9 bases outside the gene matches. Germline CDR1 MNHNS, CDR2 SASEGT. The CDR3 sequence is CASSERSGGANEQFF. CDR3 nucleotide sequence: TGTGCCAGCAGTGAGAGGAGCGGGGGGGCCAACGAGCAGTTCTTC.

CDR3 sequence (DNA): TGCGCCACATCGACAGGCGTCAGCTCTGGGGCCAACGTCCTGACTTTC. Its protein product is CATSTGVSSGANVLTF. This rearrangement joins TRBV5-1 to TRBJ2-6; tentative D call: TRBD1 (6 bases). Germline V gives CDR1 SGHRS, CDR2 YFSETQ. Deletions cut 9 bases from V and 0 bases from J, with 16 bases between. The CDR3 is 16 residues long.

The gene calls are TRBV12-3 or TRBV12-4 and TRBJ2-1; 12 nucleotides line up with TRBD2. There are 17 residues in the CDR3. Germline trimming cut 5 bases from V and 5 bases from J; bases unmatched to any gene: 10. The CDR3 loop is CASSPRRGLAGNNEQFF. The DNA for the CDR3 is TGTGCCAGCAGTCCCCGGCGAGGACTAGCGGGGAACAATGAGCAGTTCTTC.

V is TRBV7-2 and J is TRBJ2-3; 8 nucleotides agree with TRBD2. After removal of 1 base from V and 3 bases from J, the junction contained 6 bases not matched to a gene. The CDR3 is made up of 16 amino acids. Germline assignment: CDR1 SGHTA and CDR2 FQGNSA. DNA of the CDR3: TGTGCCAGCAGCTTAGTCCCGCGGGGGGTGACAGATACGCAGTATTTT. Its translation is CASSLVPRGVTDTQYF.

V is TRBV4-2 and J is TRBJ1-5; possibly TRBD1 for D (5 bases). Trimming removed 4 bases at V and 4 bases at J, with 14 bases between. Germline loops: CDR1 LGHNA, CDR2 YNFKEQ. The CDR3 has 15 amino acids. The CDR3 is CASSRGGEANQPQHF. The CDR3 DNA reads as TGTGCCAGCAGCCGGGGGGGGGAAGCAAATCAGCCCCAGCATTTT.

The chain combines TRBV5-1 with TRBJ1-2, with 7 positions matching TRBD1. V lost 2 bases to trimming and J lost 8 bases; unmatched junction nucleotides: 18. Germline V gives CDR1 SGHRS, CDR2 YFSETQ. CDR3 length: 17 residues. CDR3 DNA: TGCGCCAGCAGCTTCGCGCCGGAATCCGGGACAGCTCGCGGCTACACCTTC. This codes for CASSFAPESGTARGYTF.

This clonotype has at least ten counts. The chain links TRBV5-6 to TRBJ2-1; possibly TRBD1 for D (6 bases). V gave up 4 bases and J gave up 3 bases, with 8 bases separating them. This CDR3 region has 13 residues. Germline CDR1 reads SGHDT; CDR2 reads YYEEEE. In nucleotides, the CDR3 is TGTGCCAGCAGCCAACAGGGCTACAATGAGCAGTTCTTC. This codes for CASSQQGYNEQFF.

This clonotype was seen a few times. The chain uses TRBV12-3 or TRBV12-4 and TRBJ2-1; a possible D gene is TRBD2 (5 bases). The CDR3 loop spans 14 amino acids. Trimming stripped 11 bases from V and 0 bases from J, with 14 bases between. CDR3 sequence: CALRRVDSYNEQFF. DNA of the CDR3: TGTGCCTTACGGCGGGTCGACTCCTACAATGAGCAGTTCTTC.

This clonotype turned up a few times. The chain couples TRBV4-3 to TRBJ1-4, with unresolved D. The V gene lost 1 base and the J gene lost 2 bases, with 8 bases spanning the gap. The CDR3 spans 15 residues. Germline V lookup: CDR1 LGHNA, CDR2 YSLEER. The CDR3 DNA sequence: TGCGCCAGCAGCCAAGTTCTGGGGACTAATGAAAAACTGTTTTTT. This codes for CASSQVLGTNEKLFF.

This clonotype was seen only a few times. This sequence joins TRBV7-3 and TRBJ2-3, with a weak D call TRBD2 (6 bases). The CDR3 spans 15 residues. With 0 bases removed from V and 2 bases from J, the gap between germline ends came to 9 bases. Germline V gene lookup returns CDR1 SGHTA and CDR2 FQGTGA. DNA for the CDR3: TGTGCCAGCAGCTTAACTGGGGGGATCACAGATACGCAGTATTTT. Encoded protein: CASSLTGGITDTQYF.

The rearrangement links TRBV7-2 to TRBJ2-1; D gene uncertain. The germline V gene has CDR1 SGHTA and CDR2 FQGNSA. The CDR3 loop spans 15 amino acids. Trimming took 5 bases from V and 6 from J, leaving 17 bases between them. The CDR3 region has the DNA TGTGCCAGCAGCCCAATATTGGGCGGCGGCAATGAGCAGTTCTTC. Amino acid sequence: CASSPILGGGNEQFF.

The gene calls are TRBV4-3 and TRBJ2-7, with a tentative D call TRBD2 (5 bases). Judging by the DNA end, TRBJ2-5 fits better; the J call may be wrong. Germline lookup yields CDR1 LGHNA and CDR2 YSLEER. The CDR3 runs 15 residues. The CDR3 loop reads CASSQDMDLGETQYF. In nucleotides, the CDR3 is TGCGCCAGCAGCCAAGATATGGACTTAGGAGAGACCCAGTACTTC.

This clonotype was seen a single time. The rearrangement uses TRBV25-1 and TRBJ1-1; D uncertain. The CDR3 loop spans 13 amino acids. Germline V gene lookup returns CDR1 MGHDK and CDR2 SYGVNS. V lost 1 base and J lost 7, with 10 bases in between. CDR3 protein: CASSELLMGEAFF. CDR3 DNA sequence: TGTGCCAGCAGTGAATTGCTAATGGGTGAAGCTTTCTTT.

This clonotype occurred many times. V and J are TRBV12-3 or TRBV12-4 and TRBJ2-7, with 8 bases fitting TRBD1. This CDR3 has 13 residues. Trimming cost V 6 bases and J 2 bases; bases outside gene matches: 3. The CDR3 loop is CASRETGAYEQYF. The DNA for the CDR3 is TGTGCCAGCAGAGAGACAGGGGCCTACGAGCAGTACTTC.

This clonotype was found many times. The junction and the germline gene differ at one end; a read error may be behind it. The chain couples TRBV12-3 or TRBV12-4 to TRBJ2-7; possible D gene TRBD1, 5 bases. There are 13 residues in the CDR3. CDR3 amino acids: CASSLDSSYEQYF. Here the CDR3 DNA reads TGTGCCAGCAGCTTAGACAGCTCCTACGAGCAGTACTTC.

The chain recombines TRBV12-3 or TRBV12-4 with TRBJ2-6; D is possibly TRBD1 or TRBD2 (5 bases each). CDR3 size: 16 residues. The ends were cut back, 4 bases at V and 2 bases at J, with 12 bases in the middle. The CDR3 DNA reads TGTGCCAGCAGTTGGGGACCCCCAACTGGGGCCAACGTCCTGACTTTC. Encoded protein: CASSWGPPTGANVLTF.

The chain uses TRBV12-3 or TRBV12-4 and TRBJ1-1; 9 bases line up with TRBD1. Trimming took 5 bases from V and 1 from J; bases not matched to a gene: 11. There are 17 residues in the CDR3. The CDR3 here is CASSLPYGTGTNTEAFF. As DNA, the CDR3 is TGTGCCAGCAGTCTCCCCTATGGGACAGGGACGAACACTGAAGCTTTCTTT.

This clonotype was detected only once. The gene calls are TRBV6-2 or TRBV6-3 and TRBJ1-1; D call uncertain. CDR1 is MNHEY, CDR2 SVGEGT, per germline. Trimming left V 5 bases short and J 1 base short, with 11 bases between. This CDR3 is 14 amino acids long. In DNA form, the CDR3 reads TGTGCCAGCAGTCAATACACCTCGAACACTGAAGCTTTCTTT. Its protein product is CASSQYTSNTEAFF.

DNA for the CDR3: TGTGCCAGCAATCGACTTGGATCACCCCTCCACTTT. Translating it yields CASNRLGSPLHF. This sequence joins TRBV12-3 or TRBV12-4 and TRBJ1-6, with unresolved D. The CDR3 contains 12 residues. V was pared by 7 bases and J by 10 bases, with 11 bases between.

This clonotype showed up just a few times. The J gene is TRBJ2-3, the V gene TRBV2; D gene ambiguous. The V gene lost 3 bases and the J gene lost 1 base, with 8 bases spanning the gap. Germline V CDR1 and CDR2: SNHLY, FYNNEI. The CDR3 is 14 amino acids. The CDR3 loop reads CASSEFQGTDTQYF. Here the CDR3 DNA reads TGTGCCAGCAGTGAGTTTCAGGGCACAGATACGCAGTATTTT.

In this sample, this clonotype turned up a few times. The V call is TRBV9, the J call TRBJ2-5; D might be TRBD2 (6 bases). TRBJ2-7 explains the end of the DNA better; the J call may be wrong. Per germline, CDR1 SGDLS and CDR2 YYNGEE. This CDR3 has 14 amino acids. The CDR3 DNA follows: TGTGCCAGCAGCGTGGACGGGGGTTGGGACGAGCAGTACTTC. It translates to CASSVDGGWDEQYF.

In DNA form, the CDR3 reads TGTGCCAGCAGCCAAGATGGGGGACAGACAGTGATAAATGGCTACACCTTC. Amino acid sequence: CASSQDGGQTVINGYTF. The chain couples TRBV4-2 to TRBJ1-2, with 7 bases that match TRBD1. Germline trimming cut 0 bases from V and 6 bases from J; bases unmatched to any gene: 13. The CDR3 is 17 residues long. Germline V gene data show CDR1 as LGHNA and CDR2 as YNFKEQ.